The present entry profiles one T cell receptor (beta chain) with its context. Its antigen is not known. The CDR3 runs 13 residues. CDR1 and CDR2 (germline): SQVTM, ANQGSEA. V was shortened by 6 bases and J by 0 bases, with 11 bases between the two germline ends. Primers used in a second PCR of about 6 to 12 cycles were a sample-barcoded 5' primer and a J-beta primer mix. TCRdb used MiXCR to reprocess the 5' RACE reads, holding one entry per CDR3 protein. The table includes more than 1 million distinct CDR3 sequences, 40% to 50% detected once. The data derive from a study of blood T cells in healthy people across ages. Study-wide points: In the absence of known donor CMV status, changes in expanded clonotypes were possibly confounded. Both higher diversity and more naive CD4+ cells marked long-lived donors when set against aged donors.

The chain recombines TRBV29-1 with TRBJ1-1, with D perhaps TRBD1 (6 bases). Sequenced input: blood. The clonotype comes from a woman aged 55-70 years in good health. The CDR3 DNA reads as TGCAGCGTGGGGGGGGGCATGAACACTGAAGCTTTCTTT. As protein: CSVGGGMNTEAFF.